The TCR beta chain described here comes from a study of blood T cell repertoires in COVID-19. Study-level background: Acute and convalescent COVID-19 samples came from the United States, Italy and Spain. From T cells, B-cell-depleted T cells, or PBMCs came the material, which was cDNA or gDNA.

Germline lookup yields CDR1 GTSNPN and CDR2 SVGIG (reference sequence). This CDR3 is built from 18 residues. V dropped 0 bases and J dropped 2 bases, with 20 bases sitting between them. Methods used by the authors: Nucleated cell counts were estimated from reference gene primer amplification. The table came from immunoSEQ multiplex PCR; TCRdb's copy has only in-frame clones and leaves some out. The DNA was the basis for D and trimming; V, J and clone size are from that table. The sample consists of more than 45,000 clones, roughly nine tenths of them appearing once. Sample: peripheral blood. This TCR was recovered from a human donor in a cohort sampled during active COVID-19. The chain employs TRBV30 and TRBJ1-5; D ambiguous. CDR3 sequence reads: CAWSVFVPTLRGNQPQHF. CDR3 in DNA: TGTGCCTGGAGTGTATTTGTCCCGACCCTGCGGGGCAATCAGCCCCAGCATTTT.